This T cell receptor beta chain was identified in a study of blood T cell repertoires in COVID-19. Overall study context: The study drew acute and convalescent COVID-19 samples from the United States, Italy and Spain. In each case, the material was cDNA or gDNA derived from T cells, B-cell-depleted T cells, or PBMCs.

Method: immunoSEQ multiplex PCR; TCRdb's copy keeps in-frame clones and lacks some. The table includes roughly 350,000 clones, roughly 90% detected once. The sample taken for sequencing was peripheral blood. The sequence derives from a woman aged 50 to 60 with active or convalescent COVID-19.

CDR3 in amino acids: CASSSSTAGETQYF. CDR3 in DNA: TGTGCCAGCAGTTCAAGCACGGCGGGGGAGACCCAGTACTTC. The chain joins TRBV11-2 to TRBJ2-5; TRBD2 is a possible D gene (6 bases). V lost 6 bases and J 5 bases, leaving 16 bases between the germline ends. Germline values: CDR1 SGHAT, CDR2 FQNNGV. The CDR3 runs 14 residues.